The 8 T cell receptor beta chains given below trace back to one sample, sequenced in a study of blood T cell repertoires in COVID-19. Generated by immunoSEQ multiplex PCR, the TCRdb table keeps only in-frame clones and is missing some. The sample contains more than 130,000 clones, around 80% of which appear only once. Sequencing was carried out using peripheral blood. These receptors all stem from a human donor in a cohort sampled during active COVID-19.

The rearrangement links TRBV6-5 to TRBJ2-7, with a tentative D call TRBD1 (5 bases). The ends were cut back, 0 bases at V and 0 bases at J, with 9 bases in the middle. Germline loops: CDR1 MNHEY, CDR2 SVGAGI. The CDR3 is 15 amino acids. Written as DNA, the CDR3 is TGTGCCAGCAGTTACTCGCTAGGGGTCTCCTACGAGCAGTACTTC. Translation gives CASSYSLGVSYEQYF.

The chain employs TRBV5-6 and TRBJ2-2; D may be TRBD2 (5 bases). Looked up from germline, CDR1 is SGHDT and CDR2 is YYEEEE. This CDR3 region has 16 residues. The V gene lost 5 bases and the J gene lost 2 bases, with 16 bases spanning the gap. The DNA of the CDR3 is TGTGCCAGCAGAAGCCCGGTCCGGGGAAACACCGGGGAGCTGTTTTTT. Protein product: CASRSPVRGNTGELFF.

This chain uses TRBV14 with TRBJ1-2; D not certain. Germline CDR1 is SGHDN and CDR2 is FVKESK. The V end lost 0 bases, the J end lost 8 bases, and 16 bases lay between the germline ends. The CDR3 sequence is 15 residues long. DNA of the CDR3: TGTGCCAGCAGCCAAGATGGTGGAGGGTGGAGCGGCTACACCTTC. This codes for CASSQDGGGWSGYTF.

J is TRBJ2-3 and V is TRBV9; 12 bases map to TRBD2. The CDR3 extends over 17 amino acids. Germline values: CDR1 SGDLS, CDR2 YYNGEE. J was trimmed by 6 bases and V by 0 bases; bases with no gene match: 8. The CDR3 DNA reads TGTGCCAGCAGCGTAGATGCTAGCGGGGGGGTTAAGGATACGCAGTATTTT. It is translated as CASSVDASGGVKDTQYF.

This chain links TRBV11-2 with TRBJ2-5; 8 nucleotides match TRBD2. This CDR3 is built from 15 residues. V dropped 2 bases and J dropped 5; count of bases not matched to a gene: 7. Germline CDR1 is SGHAT and CDR2 is FQNNGV. The CDR3 DNA is TGTGCCAGCAGCTTAAACGGGGGGGCCGGGGAGACCCAGTACTTC. It specifies CASSLNGGAGETQYF.

The chain employs TRBV28 and TRBJ2-3, with TRBD1 identical over 9 bases. The CDR3 is made up of 13 amino acids. Germline assignment: CDR1 MDHEN and CDR2 SYDVKM. V was pared by 9 bases and J by 4 bases, with 5 bases of the junction left unmatched. CDR3 loop: CASRNRGPDTQYF. The CDR3 bases are TGTGCCAGTCGAAACAGGGGGCCAGATACGCAGTATTTT.

The chain couples TRBV4-1 to TRBJ1-6; D unclear. V lost 0 bases and J lost 5, with 8 bases in between. CDR3 size: 15 residues. Germline loops: CDR1 MGHRA, CDR2 YSYEKL. This CDR3 reads CASSQEVRNNSPLHF. CDR3 DNA sequence: TGCGCCAGCAGCCAAGAGGTGAGGAATAATTCACCCCTCCACTTT.

The chain recombines TRBV6-6 with TRBJ1-4; D ambiguous. V lost 6 bases and J lost 6, with 8 bases in between. In germline, CDR1 is MNHNY, CDR2 SVGAGI (reference sequence). The CDR3 is made up of 12 amino acids. The CDR3 here is CASSSLDEKLFF. The DNA for the CDR3 is TGTGCCAGCAGCTCCTTAGATGAAAAACTGTTTTTT.